Listed below are T cell receptor beta chains from one sample, sequenced in a study of blood T cell repertoires in COVID-19. Using immunoSEQ multiplex PCR, the repertoire was profiled, and TCRdb retains in-frame clones only, with some absent. The data contain about 110,000 clones, less than 75% of them singletons. Specimen: peripheral blood. The receptor set was obtained from a woman aged 40 to 50 with acute or convalescent COVID-19. Both conserved end residues are part of each CDR3. Fields, in order: CDR3 length, D gene, J gene, V gene, CDR3 protein. A D gene is named only where the DNA matches it firmly.

length: 14
D: -
J: TRBJ2-3
V: TRBV18
CDR3: CASSPPLGTDTQYF

length: 14
D: -
J: TRBJ2-3
V: TRBV14
CDR3: CASSRLTHPDTQYF

length: 15
D: -
J: TRBJ1-2
V: TRBV2
CDR3: CASSARTRADYGYTF

length: 15
D: -
J: TRBJ2-2
V: TRBV5-8
CDR3: CASSPGLPGTGELFF

length: 17
D: TRBD2
J: TRBJ2-7
V: TRBV3-1/TRBV3-2
CDR3: CASSQDRGGALSYEQYF

length: 12
D: -
J: TRBJ1-5
V: TRBV5-7
CDR3: CASSYTGQPQHF

length: 16
D: TRBD2
J: TRBJ2-3
V: TRBV7-9
CDR3: CASSPPLGLGLDTQYF

length: 13
D: TRBD1
J: TRBJ2-7
V: TRBV30
CDR3: CAWRKTGGYEQYF

length: 20
D: TRBD1
J: TRBJ1-2
V: TRBV9
CDR3: CASSDRQMTGRPLANYGYTF

length: 12
D: -
J: TRBJ2-3
V: TRBV12-3/TRBV12-4
CDR3: CASSPFRDTQYF

length: 13
D: -
J: TRBJ2-2
V: TRBV10-3
CDR3: CATKTENTGELFF

length: 16
D: -
J: TRBJ1-3
V: TRBV19
CDR3: CASTPGRGGAGNTIYF

length: 15
D: TRBD1
J: TRBJ2-1
V: TRBV10-3
CDR3: CAIRGGQGAVNEQFF

length: 18
D: -
J: TRBJ2-3
V: TRBV7-2
CDR3: CASSLEGRRGLSTDTQYF

length: 15
D: -
J: TRBJ2-2
V: TRBV24-1
CDR3: CATSDSRGPPGELFF

length: 15
D: TRBD2
J: TRBJ2-3
V: TRBV2
CDR3: CASSEARLAMDTQYF

length: 14
D: -
J: TRBJ2-5
V: TRBV10-3
CDR3: CAIRPSDSGETQYF

length: 14
D: -
J: TRBJ2-3
V: TRBV5-1
CDR3: CASSPMRGEDTQYF

length: 13
D: TRBD2
J: TRBJ2-1
V: TRBV14
CDR3: CASSLRLAGEQFF

length: 14
D: -
J: TRBJ2-3
V: TRBV9
CDR3: CASSVAERTDTQYF

length: 13
D: -
J: TRBJ1-5
V: TRBV27
CDR3: CASSLSYNQPQHF

length: 13
D: TRBD1
J: TRBJ1-6
V: TRBV6-5
CDR3: CASSTGARSPLHF

length: 14
D: -
J: TRBJ1-2
V: TRBV5-6
CDR3: CASSLGQNNYGYTF

length: 10
D: -
J: TRBJ1-5
V: TRBV4-1
CDR3: CASPYQPQHF

length: 13
D: -
J: TRBJ2-1
V: TRBV27
CDR3: CASSPAGANEQFF

length: 12
D: -
J: TRBJ1-5
V: TRBV10-3
CDR3: CAISQGTQPQHF